The 2 T cell receptor beta chains below were found in one sample sequenced in a study of graft-versus-host responses after intestinal transplantation. The assay was immunoSEQ multiplex PCR, and TCRdb's table has in-frame clones only and misses some. Of some 55,000 clones listed, about 90% were seen once; the top ten hold approximately 5.5%. Sequences were derived from PBMCs, sampled 650 to 670 days after intestinal transplant. The receptors derive from a human patient who received an intestinal transplant, so some T cells may come from the graft donor.

The rearrangement uses TRBV14 and TRBJ1-4; tentative D call: TRBD1 (6 bases). Germline assignment: CDR1 SGHDN and CDR2 FVKESK. V was trimmed by 4 bases and J by 7 bases, leaving 13 bases between them. CDR3 size: 14 residues. CDR3 sequence: CASSPRGGPEKLFF. The CDR3 nucleotides are TGTGCCAGCAGCCCCCGGGGGGGGCCTGAAAAACTGTTTTTT.

V usage is TRBV21-1 and J usage is TRBJ2-1. TRBV21-1 is given as a pseudogene. This CDR3 is 14 amino acids long. In DNA form, the CDR3 reads TGTGCCGTAGGTTTGGGGGGCACCTACAATGAGCAGTTCTTC. This sequence encodes CAVGLGGTYNEQFF.